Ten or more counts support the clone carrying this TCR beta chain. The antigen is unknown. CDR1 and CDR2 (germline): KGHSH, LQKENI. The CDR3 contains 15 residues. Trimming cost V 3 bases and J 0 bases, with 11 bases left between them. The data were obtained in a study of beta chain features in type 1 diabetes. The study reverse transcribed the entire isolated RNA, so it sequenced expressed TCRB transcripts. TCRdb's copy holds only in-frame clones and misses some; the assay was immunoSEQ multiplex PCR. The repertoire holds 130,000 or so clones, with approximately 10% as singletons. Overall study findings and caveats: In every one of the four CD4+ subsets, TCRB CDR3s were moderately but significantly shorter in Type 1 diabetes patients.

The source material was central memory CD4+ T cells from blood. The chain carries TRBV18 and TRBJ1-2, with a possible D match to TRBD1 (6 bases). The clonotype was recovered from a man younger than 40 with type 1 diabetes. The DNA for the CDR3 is TGTGCCAGCTCACCTTCGGACAGCGCTAACTATGGCTACACCTTC. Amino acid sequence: CASSPSDSANYGYTF.